The TCR beta chain under discussion was sequenced for a study of glioma-infiltrating T cells after dendritic cell vaccination. There are a few counts of this clone. As to time point: after dendritic cell vaccination, including at tumor progression/relapse. V trimming: 5 bases; J trimming: 4 bases; junction bases outside the gene matches: 4. Germline CDR1 reads SGHAT; CDR2 reads FQNNGV. CDR3 length: 14 residues. TCRdb's table, derived via immunoSEQ multiplex PCR, lists solely in-frame clones and lacks some. The sample shows 99,000 or so clones, 85% to 90% of them seen only once. The chain couples TRBV11-2 to TRBJ2-3; 9 bases are a match to TRBD1. Source: blood, taken after dendritic cell vaccination. This clonotype originated in a human donor with glioblastoma. CDR3 loop: CASSQRQGADTQYF. The CDR3 nucleotides read TGTGCCAGCAGCCAGAGACAGGGGGCAGATACGCAGTATTTT.